These 9 T cell receptor beta chains share one sample of origin, sequenced in a study of T cell responses to AZD1222 COVID-19 vaccine. Some clones are missing from TCRdb's copy, which holds only in-frame ones; the method was immunoSEQ multiplex PCR. The table has around 100,000 clones, 92% seen once; the top ten hold 1.2%. The sequencing here drew on peripheral blood, taken on day 0 of AZD1222 vaccination. These receptors originate from an adult in good health.

The chain is built from TRBV28 and TRBJ1-5; 8 nucleotides match TRBD1. CDR1 is MDHEN, CDR2 SYDVKM, per germline. The CDR3 sequence is 15 residues long. V shed 7 bases, J shed 0 bases, and the junction held 5 bases outside the gene matches. The CDR3 region is CASTRQGYSNQPQHF. In DNA, the CDR3 is TGTGCCAGCACCCGACAGGGGTATAGCAATCAGCCCCAGCATTTT.

The genes are TRBV7-8 and TRBJ1-2, with TRBD1 matching over 8 bases. The V gene end was trimmed by 7 bases and the J gene end by 0 bases; junction bases not matched to a gene: 10. The germline CDR1 and CDR2 sequences are SGHVS and FQNEAQ. The CDR3 loop spans 16 amino acids. The DNA of the CDR3 is TGTGCCAGCATCCCTTCAGGGGGCTTACCTAACTATGGCTACACCTTC. Its translation is CASIPSGGLPNYGYTF.

The rearrangement links TRBV6-1 to TRBJ1-5; no reliable D call. The CDR3 totals 14 residues. In germline, CDR1 is MNHNS, CDR2 SASEGT. V lost 3 bases to trimming and J lost 0 bases, with 6 bases between them. The CDR3 DNA is TGTGCCAGCAGTGAGAACGGTAGCAATCAGCCCCAGCATTTT. Translated, it gives CASSENGSNQPQHF.

The chain is built from TRBV15 and TRBJ2-3; D uncertain. CDR1 and CDR2 (germline): LNHNV, YYDKDF (reference sequence). There are 15 residues in the CDR3. V lost 3 bases and J 2 bases, leaving 12 bases between the germline ends. CDR3 DNA: TGTGCCACCAGCAGGGGGTCTGGGTTCACAGATACGCAGTATTTT. Protein: CATSRGSGFTDTQYF.

This clone was seen once. The V call is TRBV7-2, the J call TRBJ1-2; D possibly corresponds to TRBD1 (5 bases). CDR3 length equals 14 residues. Trimming left V 0 bases short and J 7 bases short, with 12 bases between. CDR1 SGHTA and CDR2 FQGNSA come from the germline V gene. The CDR3 bases are TGTGCCAGCAGCTTAGCGAGCCAGGGATCTGGCTACACCTTC. This codes for CASSLASQGSGYTF.

The chain has TRBV2 and TRBJ1-5; no definite D call. From germline, CDR1 is SNHLY and CDR2 FYNNEI. V was shortened by 2 bases and J by 6 bases, with 5 bases between the two germline ends. The CDR3 covers 12 residues. CDR3 sequence (DNA): TGTGCCAGCAGTGAAAATGGTCAGCCCCAGCATTTT. Translating it yields CASSENGQPQHF.

The chain couples TRBV7-9 to TRBJ2-3, with a weak D call TRBD1 (6 bases). The CDR3 sequence is 16 residues long. Germline CDR1 and CDR2: SEHNR and FQNEAQ (reference sequence). V lost 4 bases, J lost 7 bases, and 21 bases lay in between. CDR3: CASSSPNRTVVNTQYF. CDR3 nucleotides: TGTGCCAGCAGCTCTCCGAACCGGACAGTAGTAAATACGCAGTATTTT.

This chain links TRBV29-1 with TRBJ1-2; a weak D match, TRBD1 (6 bases). This CDR3 region has 12 residues. Germline V gene sequence: CDR1 SQVTM, CDR2 ANQGSEA. V lost 3 bases and J lost 6, with 11 bases in between. The CDR3 sequence: CSVDLRGDGYTF. The CDR3, as DNA: TGCAGCGTTGATCTGAGGGGGGATGGCTACACCTTC.

The chain joins TRBV30 to TRBJ1-2; no clear D. This CDR3 contains 13 residues. Germline V gene sequence: CDR1 GTSNPN, CDR2 SVGIG (reference sequence). The germline V and J ends were trimmed by 3 bases and 2 bases, with 10 bases remaining between them. The DNA of the CDR3 is TGTGCCTGGAGCCCGGATCCAAACTATGGCTACACCTTC. Translating it yields CAWSPDPNYGYTF.